Following are 4 T cell receptor beta chains from one sample sequenced in a study of blood T cell repertoires in COVID-19. Sequencing was performed with immunoSEQ multiplex PCR; in TCRdb, only in-frame clones are kept and a portion is missing. The table records around 300,000 clones, roughly 85% of them present only once. The sample comprised PBMCs or T cells enriched from blood (not recorded which). The receptor set was obtained from a woman in her forties or fifties who had recovered from COVID-19.

The V and J genes are TRBV5-4 and TRBJ2-7; TRBD1 might be the D (6 bases). The germline CDR1 and CDR2 sequences are SGHNT and YYREEE (reference sequence). There are 13 residues in the CDR3. Trimming cost V 3 bases and J 3 bases, with 10 bases left between them. The CDR3 is CASSSTGFYEQYF. The DNA of the CDR3 is TGTGCCAGCAGCTCAACAGGGTTCTACGAGCAGTACTTC.

With regard to this clone: This specimen includes other DNA sequences encoding the same CDR3. The chain joins TRBV10-2 to TRBJ1-5; no reliable D call. This CDR3 is 13 amino acids long. Per the germline V gene, CDR1 is WSHSY and CDR2 is SAAADI. Trimming cost V 8 bases and J 1 base, with 9 bases left between them. This chain's CDR3 is CASSAGSNQPQHF. The CDR3 coding sequence is TGCGCCAGCTCCGCGGGGAGCAATCAGCCCCAGCATTTT.

This rearrangement joins TRBV2 to TRBJ1-6; TRBD1 matches at 9 bases. The V segment lost 8 bases and the J segment 9 bases; nucleotides outside the gene matches: 11. CDR1 is SNHLY and CDR2 is FYNNEI in the germline V gene. The CDR3 extends over 15 amino acids. CDR3 sequence: CASLRDREVTSPLHF. In DNA, the CDR3 is TGTGCCAGCTTACGGGACAGGGAGGTAACTTCACCCCTCCACTTT.

The V call is TRBV27, the J call TRBJ2-7; tentative D call: TRBD1 (5 bases). Trimming took 3 bases from V and 3 from J, leaving 9 bases between them. From germline, CDR1 is MNHEY and CDR2 SMNVEV (reference sequence). The CDR3 sequence is 13 residues long. The DNA for the CDR3 is TGTGCCAGCAGTTTGGGGCAATTCTACGAGCAGTACTTC. This codes for CASSLGQFYEQYF.